These 19 T cell receptor beta chains share one sample of origin, sequenced in a study of T cell changes during pregnancy in multiple sclerosis. Assay: immunoSEQ multiplex PCR; the TCRdb copy retains only in-frame clones and omits some. The sample has about 36,000 clones, about 90% seen once. The sample was CD4+ T cells from peripheral blood mononuclear cells, taken after pregnancy. Receptor source: a female donor with multiple sclerosis, enrolled in a pregnancy study.

The chain's CDR3 is CSVVRGGPETQYF. The CDR3 coding sequence is TGCAGCGTTGTGCGGGGGGGGCCAGAGACCCAGTACTTC. The chain recombines TRBV29-1 with TRBJ2-5; 9 bases map to TRBD2. The CDR3 totals 13 residues. Trimming cost V 4 bases and J 4 bases; bases outside gene matches: 4. Germline CDR1 and CDR2: SQVTM and ANQGSEA.

The V gene is TRBV7-9, the J gene TRBJ2-1; 9 bases line up with TRBD2. Germline CDR1 is SEHNR and CDR2 is FQNEAQ (reference sequence). CDR3 length: 14 residues. The J segment lost 13 bases and the V segment lost 2 bases, leaving 9 bases of the junction unmatched. The CDR3 DNA reads as TGTGCCAGCAGCTTACGGGCGACTAGCGGAAACCAGTTCTTC. This encodes CASSLRATSGNQFF.

This chain links TRBV5-4 with TRBJ1-3, with 7 bases fitting TRBD1. The CDR3 spans 18 residues. Germline assignment: CDR1 SGHNT and CDR2 YYREEE (reference sequence). Losses at the gene ends were 5 bases for V and 2 bases for J; bases not matched to a gene: 16. The chain's CDR3 is CASRITGSRQGPGNTIYF. As DNA, the CDR3 is TGTGCCAGCAGGATTACTGGGAGCCGACAGGGCCCTGGAAACACCATATATTTT.

The chain uses TRBV5-4 and TRBJ1-2, with D possibly matching TRBD1 (5 bases). CDR1 SGHNT and CDR2 YYREEE come from the germline V gene (reference sequence). Deletions cut 0 bases from V and 5 bases from J, with 8 bases between. The CDR3 spans 13 residues. CDR3 bases: TGTGCCAGCAGCTTGGCTGGGACTTATGGCTACACCTTC. This encodes CASSLAGTYGYTF.

The chain links TRBV11-2 to TRBJ2-2; the match to TRBD1 covers 8 bases. Losses at the gene ends were 5 bases for V and 0 bases for J; bases not matched to a gene: 5. This CDR3 region has 16 residues. Germline loops: CDR1 SGHAT, CDR2 FQNNGV. The CDR3 bases are TGTGCCAGCAGCGCCTACAGGGGGGCGAACACCGGGGAGCTGTTTTTT. Protein product: CASSAYRGANTGELFF.

The chain carries TRBV7-9 and TRBJ2-7; D may be TRBD1 (5 bases). Germline lookup yields CDR1 SEHNR and CDR2 FQNEAQ (reference sequence). V lost 1 base and J 12 bases, leaving 16 bases between the germline ends. CDR3 length: 13 residues. The CDR3 DNA follows: TGTGCCAGCAGCTTAGAGGGGAAAGGTGGTGCGTACTTC. Translated: CASSLEGKGGAYF.

The genes are TRBV10-3 and TRBJ2-4; D may be TRBD2 (6 bases). The CDR3 extends over 15 amino acids. The germline gives CDR1 ENHRY, CDR2 SYGVKD. V lost 4 bases and J lost 2, with 12 bases in between. The CDR3 coding sequence is TGTGCCATCAGTGGGGGGGATTCTACCAAAAACATTCAGTACTTC. Translating it yields CAISGGDSTKNIQYF.

This chain uses TRBV30 with TRBJ1-5; 7 nucleotides align to TRBD1. The germline CDR1 and CDR2 sequences are GTSNPN and SVGIG (reference sequence). The ends lost 2 bases at V and 4 bases at J; junction bases unmatched: 5. This CDR3 region has 14 residues. CDR3 amino acids: CAWSKGQLNQPQHF. CDR3 sequence (DNA): TGTGCCTGGAGTAAGGGACAGCTGAATCAGCCCCAGCATTTT.

This sequence joins TRBV5-6 and TRBJ1-1, with a weak D call TRBD1 (5 bases). This CDR3 contains 15 residues. V dropped 2 bases and J dropped 1 base, with 12 bases sitting between them. CDR1 is SGHDT, CDR2 YYEEEE, per germline. CDR3 bases: TGTGCCAGCAGCTTATTTTTGGGGGGGAACACTGAAGCTTTCTTT. Encoded protein: CASSLFLGGNTEAFF.

The chain joins TRBV5-1 to TRBJ1-1; TRBD1 agrees at 8 bases. The germline CDR1 and CDR2 sequences are SGHRS and YFSETQ. After removal of 0 bases from V and 2 bases from J, the junction contained 6 bases not matched to a gene. The CDR3 consists of 16 residues. CDR3 coding DNA: TGCGCCAGCAGCTTGGTGACAGGGGCCTCAAACACTGAAGCTTTCTTT. Translated: CASSLVTGASNTEAFF.

CDR3 nucleotide sequence: TGTGCCAGCAGTTCTAGTAGCGGGAGCTACGAGCAGTACTTC. Protein sequence: CASSSSSGSYEQYF. This chain uses TRBV5-4 with TRBJ2-7; the match to TRBD2 covers 9 bases. Germline V gives CDR1 SGHNT, CDR2 YYREEE (reference sequence). This CDR3 region has 14 residues. Trimming cost V 5 bases and J 3 bases; bases outside gene matches: 6.

This rearrangement joins TRBV29-1 to TRBJ2-7, with 13 bases that match TRBD2. In germline, CDR1 is SQVTM, CDR2 ANQGSEA. V was pared by 6 bases and J by 1 base, with 9 bases of the junction left unmatched. This CDR3 is 16 amino acids long. CDR3 residues: CSVAIRTSGRSYEQYF. The CDR3 DNA reads as TGCAGCGTCGCAATACGGACTAGCGGGAGATCCTACGAGCAGTACTTC.

The chain has TRBV5-1 and TRBJ2-2; TRBD2 aligns across 11 bases. V shed 3 bases, J shed 2 bases, and the junction held 12 bases outside the gene matches. Per germline, CDR1 SGHRS and CDR2 YFSETQ. The CDR3 spans 19 residues. The CDR3 DNA follows: TGCGCCAGCAGCTCTGCACTAGCGGGAGAGCAATATAACACCGGGGAGCTGTTTTTT. Amino acids: CASSSALAGEQYNTGELFF.

Only a few counts were recorded for this clone. V and J are TRBV4-2 and TRBJ1-1; 9 nucleotides agree with TRBD1. The germline V gene encodes CDR1 LGHNA and CDR2 YNFKEQ. CDR3 length equals 16 residues. V trimming: 4 bases; J trimming: 5 bases; junction bases outside the gene matches: 11. CDR3 sequence (DNA): TGTGCCAGCAGCCTAGGGGGACAGGGACGAGATACTGAAGCTTTCTTT. Its translation: CASSLGGQGRDTEAFF.

The chain employs TRBV9 and TRBJ2-7; 15 nucleotides agree with TRBD2. The germline V gene encodes CDR1 SGDLS and CDR2 YYNGEE. The CDR3 is 18 residues long. After removal of 0 bases from V and 1 base from J, the junction contained 5 bases not matched to a gene. CDR3 protein: CASSVGAGTSGRSYEQYF. CDR3 coding DNA: TGTGCCAGCAGCGTAGGGGCCGGGACTAGCGGGAGGTCCTACGAGCAGTACTTC.

J is TRBJ1-2 and V is TRBV7-9; the D is unclear. Trimming stripped 5 bases from V and 1 base from J, with 14 bases between. The CDR3 runs 15 residues. CDR1 SEHNR and CDR2 FQNEAQ come from the germline V gene (reference sequence). The CDR3 nucleotides are TGTGCCAGCAGCCCCGGGTTCCAGAATAACTATGGCTACACCTTC. The encoded protein is CASSPGFQNNYGYTF.

This rearrangement joins TRBV15 to TRBJ1-5; tentatively, D is TRBD1 (6 bases). Looked up from germline, CDR1 is LNHNV and CDR2 is YYDKDF (reference sequence). V dropped 0 bases and J dropped 2 bases, with 11 bases sitting between them. This CDR3 is 16 amino acids long. CDR3 protein: CATSREGAGGNQPQHF. The DNA for the CDR3 is TGTGCCACCAGCAGAGAGGGGGCAGGGGGCAATCAGCCCCAGCATTTT.

The chain couples TRBV28 to TRBJ2-7; 8 bases line up with TRBD2. Germline CDR1 and CDR2: MDHEN and SYDVKM. The CDR3 consists of 16 residues. Trimming cost V 6 bases and J 2 bases; bases outside gene matches: 12. The DNA for the CDR3 is TGTGCCAGCAGCGTCACTCGGGGGGGCCCCACCTACGAGCAGTACTTC. The encoded protein is CASSVTRGGPTYEQYF.

V usage is TRBV4-2 and J usage is TRBJ1-1; possibly TRBD1 for D (5 bases). From germline, CDR1 is LGHNA and CDR2 YNFKEQ. Between the trimmed V and J ends, which lost 4 bases and 0 bases, there was a span of 21 bases. The length of the CDR3 is 18 residues. CDR3 sequence: CASSRGRGGSGVNTEAFF. CDR3 nucleotides: TGTGCCAGCAGCCGGGGGAGGGGCGGATCGGGAGTGAACACTGAAGCTTTCTTT.